These 20 T cell receptor beta chains originate from one sample sequenced in a study of T cells in women clearing cervical HPV infection. Repertoires were generated with immunoSEQ multiplex PCR, while TCRdb's copy carries only in-frame clones and drops some. The sample has about 22,000 clones. Sequencing used blood buffy coat. These receptors all come from a woman between 18 and 70 years old with a cervical HPV16 infection that either progressed to CIN3+ or cleared (not recorded which).

On this clone: The CDR3 extends 3 residues past the end of the read, so its final part is completed from the germline J gene. This chain links TRBV20-1 with TRBJ1-2, with D possibly matching TRBD1 (5 bases). There are 15 residues in the CDR3. Germline CDR1 DFQATT, CDR2 SNEGSKA (reference sequence). The covered CDR3 bases are TGCAGTGCTAGAGGTCTGGCAGGGCACTCCTACGAC. This encodes CSARGLAGHSYD. In full, the CDR3 is CSARGLAGHSYDYTF.

As to this clone: The read terminates 3 residues before the CDR3 end, so the remaining end is supplied by the germline J gene. The chain carries TRBV6-1 and TRBJ1-5, with D possibly being TRBD1 (6 bases). Germline V gives CDR1 MNHNS, CDR2 SASEGT. CDR3 length: 15 residues. The sequenced part of the CDR3 DNA is TGTGCCAGCAGTGACCCGGACAGATCCTCGAATCCC. Protein product: CASSDPDRSSNP. The CDR3 in full is CASSDPDRSSNPQHF.

With regard to this clone: The CDR3 extends 3 residues past the end of the read, so its final part is completed from the germline J gene. This chain joins TRBV7-6 and TRBJ1-2; D unresolved. CDR3 length equals 15 residues. In germline, CDR1 is SGHVS, CDR2 FNYEAQ. CDR3 in amino acids: CASSLVSGSTYDYTF. The CDR3 bases that were read are TGTGCCAGCAGCTTAGTGTCAGGATCAACCTACGAC.

Of note for this clone: The read falls 3 residues short of the CDR3 end, and the missing part is taken from the germline J gene. This chain connects TRBV10-3 to TRBJ2-7; D is unclear. Germline V CDR1 and CDR2: ENHRY, SYGVKD. V was pared by 10 bases and J by 3 bases, with 19 bases between. The CDR3 has 14 residues. CDR3 DNA (partial): TGTGCCACCACCCTTGTGAAAGGGTTCTACGAG. Translating it yields CATTLVKGFYE. The complete CDR3 reads CATTLVKGFYEQYF.

To note about this clone: The read falls 3 residues short of the CDR3 end, and the missing part is taken from the germline J gene. This chain links TRBV18 with TRBJ2-7; 11 nucleotides align to TRBD2. Germline CDR1 and CDR2: KGHSH and LQKENI. The CDR3 length is 14 residues. The ends lost 6 bases at V and 2 bases at J; junction bases unmatched: 3. CDR3 DNA (partial): TGTGCCAGCTCCCCTAGCGGGAGGCCCTACGAG. It specifies CASSPSGRPYE. The entire CDR3 protein reads CASSPSGRPYEQYF.

In regard to this clone: The read gets to within 3 residues of the CDR3 end, and the germline J gene fills in the rest. The chain carries TRBV29-1 and TRBJ2-7, with 9 nucleotides matching TRBD2. CDR1 is SQVTM, CDR2 ANQGSEA, per germline. J was trimmed by 4 bases and V by 4 bases; bases with no gene match: 5. The CDR3 is 13 amino acids. CDR3 in amino acids: CSVGTSDFYEQYF. CDR3 DNA (partial): TGCAGCGTTGGGACTAGCGATTTTTACGAG.

Regarding this clone: Relative to the germline gene, one junction end is altered; a read error may explain this. The read terminates 3 residues ahead of where the CDR3 ends, so the germline J gene completes it. This chain joins TRBV7-9 and TRBJ2-7; D might be TRBD1 (5 bases). CDR1 is SEHNR and CDR2 is FQNEAQ in the germline V gene (reference sequence). This CDR3 is built from 13 residues. The CDR3 spells CAGSLGAPYEQYF. The CDR3 bases that were read are TGTGCCGGCAGCTTAGGGGCTCCCTACGAG. The variable domain in full, completed from reference TRBV7-9 and TRBJ2-7, reads DTGVSQNPRHKITKRGQNVTFRCDPISEHNRLYWYRQTLGQGPEFLTYFQNEAQLEKSRLLSDRFSAERPKGSFSTLEIQRTEQGDSAMYLCAGSLGAPYEQYFGPGTRLTVT.

Turning to this clone: The DNA ends 3 residues before the CDR3 does, and the rest of the CDR3 is filled in from the germline J gene. This chain connects TRBV2 to TRBJ1-1; TRBD1 agrees at 8 bases. This CDR3 has 15 amino acids. Per the germline V gene, CDR1 is SNHLY and CDR2 is FYNNEI. The J segment lost 3 bases and the V segment lost 6 bases, leaving 9 bases of the junction unmatched. Partial CDR3 DNA: TGTGCCAGCAGCCCGGACAGGGTAGGGGACACTGAA. It codes for CASSPDRVGDTE. The whole CDR3 sequence reads CASSPDRVGDTEAFF.

Regarding this clone: The CDR3 end is not reached by the read, which stops 3 residues before it; the germline J gene fills it in. The J gene is TRBJ2-2, the V gene TRBV20-1; 8 bases line up with TRBD1. This CDR3 is 14 amino acids long. The germline gives CDR1 DFQATT, CDR2 SNEGSKA (reference sequence). J lost 6 bases, V lost 6 bases, and 9 bases had no gene match. CDR3 DNA, as far as it was read: TGCAGTGCCCGGACAGGGTTACGTGCCGGGGAG. It translates to CSARTGLRAGE. The complete CDR3 reads CSARTGLRAGELFF.

About this clone itself: Sequencing ends 3 residues short of the CDR3 end; the germline J gene provides the rest. This sequence joins TRBV29-1 and TRBJ2-3, with TRBD1 matching 11 bases. Trimming at V came to 5 bases and at J to 5 bases, leaving 9 bases not matched to a gene. CDR3 length: 15 amino acids. Per germline, CDR1 SQVTM and CDR2 ANQGSEA. The CDR3 is CSVSKADRGQDTQYF. The sequenced part of the CDR3 DNA is TGCAGCGTTTCCAAAGCGGACAGGGGGCAAGATACG.

A note on this clone: Coverage ceases 3 residues before the CDR3 finishes, and the germline J gene fills in the end. This chain links TRBV28 with TRBJ1-4; 11 nucleotides match TRBD1. Germline V lookup: CDR1 MDHEN, CDR2 SYDVKM. The trim removed 8 bases at V and 6 bases at J, leaving 2 bases unmatched. The CDR3 sequence is 13 residues long. The sequenced part of the CDR3 DNA is TGTGCCAGCCGGACAGGGGGCGATGAAAAA. Its protein product is CASRTGGDEK. The full CDR3 is CASRTGGDEKLFF.

As regards this clone: Read coverage stops 3 residues before the CDR3 terminus; the germline J gene supplies the remainder. J is TRBJ1-2 and V is TRBV19, with a weak D call TRBD1 (5 bases). CDR1 LNHDA and CDR2 SQIVND come from the germline V gene (reference sequence). Trimming took off 4 bases at V and 6 bases at J, with 12 bases between the two ends. The CDR3 consists of 13 residues. The covered CDR3 bases are TGTGCCAGTAGTACGCAGGGAGTCCATGGC. Translating it yields CASSTQGVHG. The full CDR3 sequence reads CASSTQGVHGYTF.

Worth noting for this clone: The read ends 3 residues shy of where the CDR3 ends; the end is completed using the germline J gene. This rearrangement joins TRBV18 to TRBJ1-2, with D unresolved. This CDR3 has 14 residues. Germline CDR1 KGHSH, CDR2 LQKENI. The DNA read from the CDR3 is TGTGCCAGCTCACTTAACAAGACACCATACATC. Its translation: CASSLNKTPYI. The full CDR3 protein reads CASSLNKTPYIYTF.

As regards this clone: The read terminates 3 residues before the CDR3 end, so the remaining end is supplied by the germline J gene. The gene calls are TRBV30 and TRBJ2-7; D is undetermined. Germline V lookup: CDR1 GTSNPN, CDR2 SVGIG (reference sequence). The V end lost 3 bases, the J end lost 1 base, and 7 bases lay between the germline ends. This CDR3 is built from 12 residues. The CDR3 bases that were read are TGTGCCTGGAGCAGTCAGTCCTACGAG. Residues: CAWSSQSYE. The entire CDR3 protein is CAWSSQSYEQYF.

Points on this clone: The read ends 3 residues before the CDR3 terminus; that terminus is restored from the germline J gene. The chain couples TRBV19 to TRBJ2-4; maybe TRBD2 (7 bases). Looked up from germline, CDR1 is LNHDA and CDR2 is SQIVND (reference sequence). This CDR3 contains 14 residues. CDR3 bases read: TGTGCCAGTAGCTTAAGGGGGGGTTTCTATGGT. Protein sequence: CASSLRGGFYG. The full CDR3 is CASSLRGGFYGQYF. Full variable domain (outside the CDR3, taken from reference TRBV19 and TRBJ2-4): DGGITQSPKYLFRKEGQNVTLSCEQNLNHDAMYWYRQDPGQGLRLIYYSQIVNDFQKGDIAEGYSVSREKKESFPLTVTSAQKNPTAFYLCASSLRGGFYGQYFGAGTRLSVL.

Note on this clone: The read ends 3 residues before the CDR3 terminus; that terminus is restored from the germline J gene. This chain connects TRBV19 to TRBJ1-2, with D tentatively TRBD1 (6 bases). Deletions cut 7 bases from V and 0 bases from J, with 21 bases between. Germline V CDR1 and CDR2: LNHDA, SQIVND (reference sequence). The CDR3 has 17 amino acids. This chain's CDR3 is CASTHYVARTANYGYTF. The sequenced CDR3 bases are TGTGCCAGTACCCATTACGTCGCCAGGACAGCTAACTATGGC.

Details on this clone: The DNA ends 3 residues before the CDR3 does, and the rest of the CDR3 is filled in from the germline J gene. The chain couples TRBV5-1 to TRBJ2-7, with 8 bases that match TRBD1. Trimming at V came to 0 bases and at J to 5 bases, leaving 4 bases not matched to a gene. Germline assignment: CDR1 SGHRS and CDR2 YFSETQ. This CDR3 is 14 amino acids long. The CDR3 here is CASSLARTGNEQYF. The sequenced part of the CDR3 DNA is TGCGCCAGCAGCTTGGCCAGGACAGGGAACGAG.

Regarding this clone: With the read ending 3 residues before the CDR3 end, the germline J gene is used to fill in that end. The chain is built from TRBV11-2 and TRBJ1-2, with 7 bases fitting TRBD1. There are 13 residues in the CDR3. Losses at the gene ends were 3 bases for V and 2 bases for J; bases not matched to a gene: 0. The germline V gene encodes CDR1 SGHAT and CDR2 FQNNGV. CDR3 loop: CASSLGQNYGYTF. Partial CDR3 DNA: TGTGCCAGCAGCTTGGGACAGAACTATGGC.

Concerning this clone itself: The read terminates 3 residues ahead of where the CDR3 ends, so the germline J gene completes it. This chain connects TRBV7-9 to TRBJ2-1; D gene ambiguous. Between the trimmed V and J ends, which lost 5 bases and 3 bases, there was a span of 14 bases. The CDR3 length is 15 residues. CDR1 and CDR2 (germline): SEHNR, FQNEAQ (reference sequence). This CDR3 is CASSLDFRLYNEQFF. The sequenced part of the CDR3 DNA is TGTGCCAGCAGCCTAGACTTTCGACTCTACAATGAG.

In regard to this clone: The CDR3 end is not reached by the read, which stops 3 residues before it; the germline J gene fills it in. The chain links TRBV20-1 to TRBJ1-5, with 9 bases aligning to TRBD1. This CDR3 has 16 residues. V lost 0 bases and J lost 0; bases outside the gene matches: 3. The germline V gene encodes CDR1 DFQATT and CDR2 SNEGSKA (reference sequence). CDR3 protein: CSARDATGGSNQPQHF. The sequenced part of the CDR3 DNA is TGCAGTGCTAGAGATGCGACAGGGGGTAGCAATCAGCCC.